Presented here are 31 T cell receptor beta chains from one specimen sequenced in a study of blood T cell repertoires in COVID-19. Clones were sequenced by immunoSEQ multiplex PCR, and TCRdb holds only the in-frame ones, with some missing. The sample lists about 260,000 clones, 80% to 95% occurring once. Material: peripheral blood. The receptors here all came from a person under 30 with COVID-19, enrolled during active disease.

This clone occurred once. This chain uses TRBV19 with TRBJ2-3, with a weak D call TRBD2 (6 bases). CDR1 and CDR2 (germline): LNHDA, SQIVND (reference sequence). The CDR3 runs to 13 residues. Trimming removed 10 bases from V and 3 bases from J, with 14 bases in between. As DNA, the CDR3 is TGTGCCACCCACGGGGGTGGGACAGATACGCAGTATTTT. Its translation is CATHGGGTDTQYF.

The chain is built from TRBV5-1 and TRBJ2-5, with 9 bases aligning to TRBD1. This CDR3 has 15 amino acids. Germline assignment: CDR1 SGHRS and CDR2 YFSETQ. Losses at the gene ends were 2 bases for V and 5 bases for J; bases not matched to a gene: 7. CDR3 protein: CASSFTGGAGETQYF. The CDR3 bases are TGCGCCAGCAGCTTTACAGGGGGCGCGGGGGAGACCCAGTACTTC.

The chain links TRBV6-5 to TRBJ2-2, with D uncertain. V lost 4 bases to trimming and J lost 5 bases, with 5 bases between them. Germline V lookup: CDR1 MNHEY, CDR2 SVGAGI. The CDR3 contains 12 residues. This chain's CDR3 is CASSFTTGELFF. DNA of the CDR3: TGTGCCAGCAGTTTCACTACCGGGGAGCTGTTTTTT.

The CDR3 sequence is CATSRDRDSGANVLTF. CDR3 DNA: TGTGCCACCAGCAGAGACCGGGACTCTGGGGCCAACGTCCTGACTTTC. The chain joins TRBV15 to TRBJ2-6; D perhaps matches TRBD2 (5 bases). The V gene lost 0 bases and the J gene lost 0 bases, with 6 bases spanning the gap. Germline-derived CDR1 and CDR2 are LNHNV and YYDKDF (reference sequence). CDR3 length equals 16 residues.

J is TRBJ1-1 and V is TRBV3-1 (or the pseudogene TRBV3-2); a weak D match, TRBD1 (6 bases). Germline V gene sequence: CDR1 LGHDT, CDR2 YNNKEL (reference sequence). This CDR3 region has 14 residues. V lost 1 base and J lost 7, with 13 bases in between. The DNA for the CDR3 is TGTGCCAGCAGCCAAGGTGGGTCCAGGGGTGAAGCTTTCTTT. It encodes CASSQGGSRGEAFF.

This chain joins TRBV9 and TRBJ2-1; a weak D match, TRBD1 (6 bases). The V gene's germline CDR1 is SGDLS and CDR2 YYNGEE. V lost 4 bases and J 3 bases, leaving 11 bases between the germline ends. This CDR3 is 14 amino acids long. Here the CDR3 DNA reads TGTGCCAGCAGCTCCCGGGACATCTACAATGAGCAGTTCTTC. Amino acid sequence: CASSSRDIYNEQFF.

This chain uses TRBV11-2 with TRBJ2-3; D ambiguous. V was shortened by 2 bases and J by 4 bases, with 7 bases between the two germline ends. The V gene's germline CDR1 is SGHAT and CDR2 FQNNGV. The CDR3 covers 13 residues. This CDR3 is CASSLLAPDTQYF. CDR3 in DNA: TGTGCCAGCAGCTTACTCGCGCCAGATACGCAGTATTTT.

The chain has TRBV7-9 and TRBJ2-1, with TRBD1 as a possible D gene (5 bases). Trimming shortened V by 0 bases and J by 8 bases, and 11 bases separated the two germline ends. Germline V CDR1 and CDR2: SEHNR, FQNEAQ (reference sequence). This CDR3 is built from 14 residues. This CDR3 is CASSLAQGSHEQFF. The CDR3 region has the DNA TGTGCCAGCAGCTTAGCGCAGGGTTCCCATGAGCAGTTCTTC.

V and J are TRBV6-2 or TRBV6-3 and TRBJ2-3; the D gene is possibly TRBD2 (6 bases). The CDR3 extends over 15 amino acids. The germline V gene has CDR1 MNHEY and CDR2 SVGEGT. Trimming cost V 2 bases and J 1 base, with 10 bases left between them. This CDR3 is CASSYRDWGTDTQYF. CDR3 in DNA: TGTGCCAGCAGTTACCGGGACTGGGGCACAGATACGCAGTATTTT.

This chain links TRBV5-8 with TRBJ2-2; D may be TRBD2 (6 bases). This CDR3 has 15 amino acids. The V gene lost 1 base and the J gene lost 4 bases, with 11 bases spanning the gap. Germline V CDR1 and CDR2: SGHTS, YDEGEE. Written as DNA, the CDR3 is TGTGCCAGCAGCTTGTCCCGGGAGAGCACCGGGGAGCTGTTTTTT. Protein sequence: CASSLSRESTGELFF.

This clone has just one count. CDR3: CSVRQYQETQYF. The CDR3, as DNA: TGCAGCGTTCGCCAGTACCAAGAGACCCAGTACTTC. The chain employs TRBV29-1 and TRBJ2-5; D is uncertain. Germline lookup yields CDR1 SQVTM and CDR2 ANQGSEA. The CDR3 loop spans 12 amino acids. Deletions cut 5 bases from V and 0 bases from J, with 7 bases between.

This clone was counted between two and nine times. The chain uses TRBV2 and TRBJ2-7; the match to TRBD1 covers 8 bases. J lost 0 bases, V lost 4 bases, and 8 bases had no gene match. This CDR3 is 16 amino acids long. Germline CDR1 SNHLY, CDR2 FYNNEI. The CDR3 loop is CASSVLRDRSSYEQYF. The CDR3 DNA is TGTGCCAGCAGTGTGCTCCGGGACAGGAGCTCCTACGAGCAGTACTTC.

The rearrangement uses TRBV7-3 and TRBJ2-7, with 12 bases matching TRBD2. The CDR3 is 16 residues long. CDR1 is SGHTA, CDR2 FQGTGA, per germline. The V segment lost 5 bases and the J segment 3 bases; nucleotides outside the gene matches: 8. The CDR3 DNA reads as TGTGCCAGCAGCCCGAGGACTAGCGGGAACGGCTACGAGCAGTACTTC. It yields the protein CASSPRTSGNGYEQYF.

This clone came up once. This chain joins TRBV7-9 and TRBJ2-1; TRBD2 matches 14 bases. Germline V gene data show CDR1 as SEHNR and CDR2 as FQNEAQ (reference sequence). J lost 4 bases, V lost 5 bases, and 7 bases had no gene match. CDR3 length equals 17 residues. The DNA for the CDR3 is TGTGCCAGCAGCCTGGGACTAGCGGGAGCGACGTACAATGAGCAGTTCTTC. The encoded protein is CASSLGLAGATYNEQFF.

The chain combines TRBV3-1 (or the pseudogene TRBV3-2) with TRBJ1-6; unclear D gene. This CDR3 comprises 15 residues. The germline gives CDR1 LGHDT, CDR2 YNNKEL (reference sequence). V was cut by 1 base and J by 9 bases, with 13 bases left in between. CDR3 residues: CASSQAGGSTSPLHF. CDR3 sequence (DNA): TGTGCCAGCAGCCAAGCTGGAGGGAGTACTTCACCCCTCCACTTT.

This chain connects TRBV14 to TRBJ1-3; 9 bases are a match to TRBD1. Trimming at V came to 4 bases and at J to 1 base, leaving 14 bases not matched to a gene. Looked up from germline, CDR1 is SGHDN and CDR2 is FVKESK. The CDR3 runs to 19 residues. DNA for the CDR3: TGTGCCAGCAGCCCGGGACAGGGACCAACGAGTAAATCTGGAAACACCATATATTTT. Translated: CASSPGQGPTSKSGNTIYF.

This clone appeared once. The chain carries TRBV2 and TRBJ2-5, with 8 bases identical to TRBD1. Unmatched junction bases numbered 6, after V lost 2 bases and J lost 4 bases. The CDR3 spans 15 residues. Germline CDR1 and CDR2: SNHLY and FYNNEI. The CDR3 region is CASSENRQGPETQYF. The CDR3 DNA reads TGTGCCAGCAGTGAAAACCGACAGGGGCCAGAGACCCAGTACTTC.

The chain recombines TRBV4-2 with TRBJ2-3; TRBD2 matches at 8 bases. The CDR3 loop spans 17 amino acids. The trim removed 1 base at V and 1 base at J, leaving 7 bases unmatched. Germline loops: CDR1 LGHNA, CDR2 YNFKEQ. The CDR3 coding sequence is TGTGCCAGCAGCCAAGGCTCTTCGACTAGCGGCACAGATACGCAGTATTTT. Protein product: CASSQGSSTSGTDTQYF.

The chain recombines TRBV5-1 with TRBJ2-5; 7 nucleotides align to TRBD2. Unmatched junction bases numbered 10, after V lost 2 bases and J lost 9 bases. Germline CDR1 is SGHRS and CDR2 is YFSETQ. The CDR3 length is 14 residues. DNA of the CDR3: TGCGCCAGCAGCTTTGGTGAGGGAGGGTCGGCCCAGTACTTC. Protein sequence: CASSFGEGGSAQYF.

This chain connects TRBV4-2 to TRBJ1-4, with D hard to call. This CDR3 is built from 15 residues. The ends were cut back, 0 bases at V and 4 bases at J, with 9 bases in the middle. Germline V gives CDR1 LGHNA, CDR2 YNFKEQ. The CDR3 spells CASSQELPDNEKLFF. Here the CDR3 DNA reads TGTGCCAGCAGCCAAGAACTACCGGATAATGAAAAACTGTTTTTT.

This chain links TRBV15 with TRBJ2-4; D might be TRBD2 (5 bases). CDR1 and CDR2 from the germline V gene are LNHNV and YYDKDF (reference sequence). This CDR3 contains 14 residues. The V end was cut by 0 bases, the J end by 11 bases, with 14 bases between. CDR3 coding DNA: TGTGCCACCAGCAGAGACCACGGGGAGCGCCTTCAGTACTTC. Its protein product is CATSRDHGERLQYF.

The gene calls are TRBV10-3 and TRBJ2-2; 9 bases line up with TRBD1. Germline CDR1 reads ENHRY; CDR2 reads SYGVKD. CDR3 length: 16 residues. Trimming cost V 2 bases and J 0 bases; bases outside gene matches: 1. CDR3 region: CAISERTGANTGELFF. As DNA, the CDR3 is TGTGCCATCAGTGAGAGGACAGGGGCGAACACCGGGGAGCTGTTTTTT.

CDR3 residues: CASSFSGEKLFF. CDR3 sequence (DNA): TGTGCCAGCAGTTTCAGCGGTGAAAAACTGTTTTTT. The chain couples TRBV12-3 or TRBV12-4 to TRBJ1-4, with D unresolved. This CDR3 spans 12 amino acids. The V end was cut by 3 bases, the J end by 7 bases, with 6 bases between.

This chain joins TRBV5-1 and TRBJ2-2, with 9 positions matching TRBD2. J was trimmed by 0 bases and V by 7 bases; bases with no gene match: 1. The CDR3 length is 14 residues. CDR1 and CDR2 (germline): SGHRS, YFSETQ. The CDR3 protein is CASRLAANTGELFF. In DNA, the CDR3 is TGCGCCAGCCGACTAGCGGCGAACACCGGGGAGCTGTTTTTT.

The chain uses TRBV7-2 and TRBJ2-3; no reliable D call. The V gene lost 3 bases and the J gene lost 4 bases, with 11 bases spanning the gap. This CDR3 has 14 amino acids. Germline V gene data show CDR1 as SGHTA and CDR2 as FQGNSA. In DNA form, the CDR3 reads TGTGCCAGCAGCTTTGGCCATTTGGCAGATACGCAGTATTTT. It encodes CASSFGHLADTQYF.

V usage is TRBV29-1 and J usage is TRBJ2-3; D gene unclear. This CDR3 has 12 residues. Germline lookup yields CDR1 SQVTM and CDR2 ANQGSEA. V was trimmed by 4 bases and J by 1 base, leaving 6 bases between them. Here the CDR3 reads CSVGPGTDTQYF. The CDR3 DNA sequence: TGCAGCGTTGGTCCGGGCACAGATACGCAGTATTTT.

CDR3 protein: CASSPKGVTYNEQFF. In nucleotides, the CDR3 is TGTGCCAGCAGCCCAAAGGGGGTTACCTACAATGAGCAGTTCTTC. The chain combines TRBV6-2 or TRBV6-3 with TRBJ2-1, with D maybe TRBD1 (6 bases). CDR1 and CDR2 (germline): MNHEY, SVGEGT. The CDR3 spans 15 residues. The V end lost 6 bases, the J end lost 2 bases, and 14 bases lay between the germline ends.

There are many counts of this clone. The chain recombines TRBV4-1 with TRBJ2-5; D is possibly TRBD1 (5 bases). This CDR3 comprises 15 residues. Between the trimmed V and J ends, which lost 6 bases and 3 bases, there was a span of 17 bases. Germline assignment: CDR1 MGHRA and CDR2 YSYEKL. This CDR3 reads CASSLQVGAEETQYF. The CDR3 DNA reads as TGCGCCAGCAGTCTCCAAGTAGGGGCAGAAGAGACCCAGTACTTC.

The J gene is TRBJ1-2, the V gene TRBV10-3; a possible D gene is TRBD1 (6 bases). CDR3 size: 15 residues. Trimming left V 6 bases short and J 4 bases short, with 18 bases between. The germline V gene has CDR1 ENHRY and CDR2 SYGVKD. The CDR3 nucleotides read TGTGCCATCAGCGAAATGGACAGTCTGGTCTATGGCTACACCTTC. Protein product: CAISEMDSLVYGYTF.

This chain uses TRBV5-6 with TRBJ2-5; a weak D match, TRBD1 (5 bases). V lost 0 bases and J lost 11, with 14 bases in between. CDR3 size: 13 residues. CDR1 SGHDT and CDR2 YYEEEE come from the germline V gene. CDR3 DNA: TGTGCCAGCAGCTTGGCGGAAGCAGGGTTTCAGTACTTC. Its translation: CASSLAEAGFQYF.

V usage is TRBV4-3 and J usage is TRBJ2-7; 9 bases fit TRBD1. The V and J ends lost 0 bases and 3 bases, in that order; junction bases with no gene match: 9. The CDR3 covers 17 residues. Germline values: CDR1 LGHNA, CDR2 YSLEER. The CDR3 sequence is CASSQDYWTGALYEQYF. The CDR3 nucleotides read TGCGCCAGCAGCCAAGATTATTGGACAGGGGCCCTCTACGAGCAGTACTTC.